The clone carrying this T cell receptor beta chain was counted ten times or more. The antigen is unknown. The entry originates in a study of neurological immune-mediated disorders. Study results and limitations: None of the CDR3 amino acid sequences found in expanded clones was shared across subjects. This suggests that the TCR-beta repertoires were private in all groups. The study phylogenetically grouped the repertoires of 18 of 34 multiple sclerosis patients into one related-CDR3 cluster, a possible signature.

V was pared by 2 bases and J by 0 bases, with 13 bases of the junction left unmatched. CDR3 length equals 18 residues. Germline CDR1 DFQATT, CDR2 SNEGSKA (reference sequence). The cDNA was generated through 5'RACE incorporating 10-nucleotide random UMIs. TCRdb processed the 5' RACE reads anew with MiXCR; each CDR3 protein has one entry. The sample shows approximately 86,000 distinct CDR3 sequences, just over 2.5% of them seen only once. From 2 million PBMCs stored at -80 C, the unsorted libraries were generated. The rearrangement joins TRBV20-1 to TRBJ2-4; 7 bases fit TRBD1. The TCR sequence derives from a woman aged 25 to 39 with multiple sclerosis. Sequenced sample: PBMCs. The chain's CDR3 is CSARPWQGTDLAKNIQYF. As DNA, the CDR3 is TGCAGTGCTAGACCTTGGCAGGGGACAGATCTAGCCAAAAACATTCAGTACTTC.